Presented here are 2 T cell receptor beta chains from one specimen sequenced in a study of beta chain features in type 1 diabetes. Reverse transcribing all isolated RNA meant expressed TCRB transcripts were sequenced. Assay used: immunoSEQ multiplex PCR; TCRdb lists only in-frame clones, some missing. Of 330,000 or so clones listed, about 15% are singletons. Sequenced: central memory CD4+ T cells from blood. Receptor source: a man younger than 40 in good health.

This clone showed up just a few times. J is TRBJ2-7 and V is TRBV6-5, with D possibly matching TRBD1 (5 bases). The CDR3 runs 16 residues. The V end lost 0 bases, the J end lost 1 base, and 13 bases lay between the germline ends. Germline CDR1 and CDR2: MNHEY and SVGAGI. CDR3 in DNA: TGTGCCAGCAGTTACTCCTCCGCAGGGTTTTCCTACGAGCAGTACTTC. Translated, it gives CASSYSSAGFSYEQYF.

The chain couples TRBV7-8 to TRBJ2-1, with 14 bases matching TRBD2. Trimming at V came to 1 base and at J to 2 bases, leaving 1 base not matched to a gene. This CDR3 is built from 17 residues. Germline CDR1 and CDR2: SGHVS and FQNEAQ. The chain's CDR3 is CASSLVTSGGAYNEQFF. The CDR3 DNA follows: TGTGCCAGCAGCTTAGTGACTAGCGGGGGGGCCTACAATGAGCAGTTCTTC.